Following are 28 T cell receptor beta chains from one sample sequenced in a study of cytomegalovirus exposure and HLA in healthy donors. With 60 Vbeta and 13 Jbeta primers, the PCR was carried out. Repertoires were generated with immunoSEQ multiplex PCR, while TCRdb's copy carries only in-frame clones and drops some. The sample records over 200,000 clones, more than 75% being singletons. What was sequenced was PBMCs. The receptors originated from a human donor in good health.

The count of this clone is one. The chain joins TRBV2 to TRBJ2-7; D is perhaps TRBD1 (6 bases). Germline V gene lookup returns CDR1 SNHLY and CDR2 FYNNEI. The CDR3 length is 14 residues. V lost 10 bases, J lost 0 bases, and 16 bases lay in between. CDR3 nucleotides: TGTGCCAACCGAGAACAGGGAAGCTCCTACGAGCAGTACTTC. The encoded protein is CANREQGSSYEQYF. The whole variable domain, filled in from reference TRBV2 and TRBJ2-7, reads EPEVTQTPSHQVTQMGQEVILRCVPISNHLYFYWYRQILGQKVEFLVSFYNNEISEKSEIFDDQFSVERPDGSNFTLKIRSTKLEDSAMYFCANREQGSSYEQYFGPGTRLTVT.

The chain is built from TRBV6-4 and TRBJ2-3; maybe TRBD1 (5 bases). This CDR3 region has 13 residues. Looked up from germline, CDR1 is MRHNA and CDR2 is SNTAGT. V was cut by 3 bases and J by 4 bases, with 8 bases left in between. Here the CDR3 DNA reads TGTGCCAGCAGTGATCAGGGTTCAGATACGCAGTATTTT. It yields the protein CASSDQGSDTQYF.

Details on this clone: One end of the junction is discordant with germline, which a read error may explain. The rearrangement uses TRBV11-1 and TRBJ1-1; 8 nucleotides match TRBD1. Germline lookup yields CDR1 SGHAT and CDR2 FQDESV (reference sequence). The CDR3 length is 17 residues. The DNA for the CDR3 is TGTACCAGCAGCCAAGGGTGGGGCGACAGGGGAGTCGCTGAAGCTTTCTTT. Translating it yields CTSSQGWGDRGVAEAFF.

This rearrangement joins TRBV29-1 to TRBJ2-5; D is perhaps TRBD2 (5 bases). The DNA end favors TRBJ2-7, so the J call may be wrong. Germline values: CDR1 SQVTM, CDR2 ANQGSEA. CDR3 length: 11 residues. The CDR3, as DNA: TGCAGCGTTGAAACGGGGTACGAGCAGTACTTC. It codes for CSVETGYEQYF.

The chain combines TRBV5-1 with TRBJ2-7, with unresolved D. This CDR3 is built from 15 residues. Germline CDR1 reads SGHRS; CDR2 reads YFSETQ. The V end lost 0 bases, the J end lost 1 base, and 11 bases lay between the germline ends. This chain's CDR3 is CASSLESQSSYEQYF. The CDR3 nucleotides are TGCGCCAGCAGCTTGGAGTCCCAGTCATCCTACGAGCAGTACTTC.

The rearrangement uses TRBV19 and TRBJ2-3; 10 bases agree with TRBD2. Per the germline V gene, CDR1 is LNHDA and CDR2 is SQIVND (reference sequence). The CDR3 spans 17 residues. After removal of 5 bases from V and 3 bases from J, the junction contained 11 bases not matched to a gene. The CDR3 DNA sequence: TGTGCCAGTAGTCTCTACCTAGCGGGAGACCCGACAGATACGCAGTATTTT. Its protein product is CASSLYLAGDPTDTQYF.

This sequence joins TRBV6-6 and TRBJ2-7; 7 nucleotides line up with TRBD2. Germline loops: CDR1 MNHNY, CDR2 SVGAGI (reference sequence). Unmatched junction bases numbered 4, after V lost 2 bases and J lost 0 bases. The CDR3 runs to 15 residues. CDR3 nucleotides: TGTGCCAGCAGTTACCCCGAGCGGGGCTCCTACGAGCAGTACTTC. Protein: CASSYPERGSYEQYF.

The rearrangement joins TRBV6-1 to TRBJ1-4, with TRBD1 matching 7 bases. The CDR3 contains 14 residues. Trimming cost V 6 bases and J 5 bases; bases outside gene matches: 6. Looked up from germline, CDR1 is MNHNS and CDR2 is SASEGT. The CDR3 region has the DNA TGTGCCAGCAGGAGGACAGGAATAAATGAAAAACTGTTTTTT. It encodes CASRRTGINEKLFF.

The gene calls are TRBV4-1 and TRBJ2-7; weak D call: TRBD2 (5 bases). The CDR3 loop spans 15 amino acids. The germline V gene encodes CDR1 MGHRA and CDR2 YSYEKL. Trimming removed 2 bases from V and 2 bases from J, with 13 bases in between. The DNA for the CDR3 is TGCGCCAGCAGCCAATTGGTAGCGAGTACCTACGAGCAGTACTTC. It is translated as CASSQLVASTYEQYF.

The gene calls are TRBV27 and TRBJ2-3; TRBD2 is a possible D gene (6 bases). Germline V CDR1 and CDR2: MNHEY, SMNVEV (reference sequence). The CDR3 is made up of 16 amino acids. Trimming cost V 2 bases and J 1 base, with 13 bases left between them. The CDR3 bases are TGTGCCAGCAGTTTAAACCCGGGAGTAGGCACAGATACGCAGTATTTT. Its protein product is CASSLNPGVGTDTQYF.

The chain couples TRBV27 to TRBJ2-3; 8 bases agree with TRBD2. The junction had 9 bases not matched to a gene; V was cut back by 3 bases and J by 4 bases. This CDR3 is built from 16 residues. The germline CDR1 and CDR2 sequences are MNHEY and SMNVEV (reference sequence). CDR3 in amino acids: CASSFSGRAEPDTQYF. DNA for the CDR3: TGTGCCAGCAGTTTTTCCGGGAGGGCCGAACCAGATACGCAGTATTTT.

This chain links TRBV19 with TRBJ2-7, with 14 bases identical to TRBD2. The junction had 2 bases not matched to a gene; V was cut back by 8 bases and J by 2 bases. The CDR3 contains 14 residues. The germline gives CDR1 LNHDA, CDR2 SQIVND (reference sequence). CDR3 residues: CASSGLAGAYEQYF. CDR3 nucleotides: TGTGCCAGTTCGGGACTAGCGGGGGCCTACGAGCAGTACTTC. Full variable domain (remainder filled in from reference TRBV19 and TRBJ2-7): DGGITQSPKYLFRKEGQNVTLSCEQNLNHDAMYWYRQDPGQGLRLIYYSQIVNDFQKGDIAEGYSVSREKKESFPLTVTSAQKNPTAFYLCASSGLAGAYEQYFGPGTRLTVT.

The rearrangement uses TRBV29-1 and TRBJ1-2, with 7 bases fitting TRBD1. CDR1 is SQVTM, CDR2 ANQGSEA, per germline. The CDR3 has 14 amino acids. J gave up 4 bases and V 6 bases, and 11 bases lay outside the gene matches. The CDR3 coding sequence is TGCAGCGTAGAACCGACAGGGAGCAGCTATGGCTACACCTTC. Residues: CSVEPTGSSYGYTF. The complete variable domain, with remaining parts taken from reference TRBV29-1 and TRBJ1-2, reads SAVISQKPSRDICQRGTSLTIQCQVDSQVTMMFWYRQQPGQSLTLIATANQGSEATYESGFVIDKFPISRPNLTFSTLTVSNMSPEDSSIYLCSVEPTGSSYGYTFGSGTRLTVV.

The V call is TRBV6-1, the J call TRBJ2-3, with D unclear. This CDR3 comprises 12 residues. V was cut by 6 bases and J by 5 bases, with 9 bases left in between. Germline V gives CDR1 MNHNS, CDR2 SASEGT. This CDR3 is CASSSAEDTQYF. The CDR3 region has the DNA TGTGCCAGCAGCAGCGCGGAAGATACGCAGTATTTT.

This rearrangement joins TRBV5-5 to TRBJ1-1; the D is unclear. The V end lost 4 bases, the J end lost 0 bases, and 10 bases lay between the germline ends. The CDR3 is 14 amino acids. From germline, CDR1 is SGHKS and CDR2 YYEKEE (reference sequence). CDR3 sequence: CASSPSQVNTEAFF. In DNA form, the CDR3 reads TGTGCCAGCAGCCCCTCCCAGGTGAACACTGAAGCTTTCTTT. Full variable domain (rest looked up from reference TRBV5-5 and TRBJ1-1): DAGVTQSPTHLIKTRGQQVTLRCSPISGHKSVSWYQQVLGQGPQFIFQYYEKEERGRGNFPDRFSARQFPNYSSELNVNALLLGDSALYLCASSPSQVNTEAFFGQGTRLTVV.

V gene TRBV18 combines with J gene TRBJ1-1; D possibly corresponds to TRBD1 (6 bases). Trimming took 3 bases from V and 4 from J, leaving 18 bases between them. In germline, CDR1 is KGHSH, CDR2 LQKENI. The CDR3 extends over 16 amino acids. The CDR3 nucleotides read TGTGCCAGCTCACCGCGGGGGGCGCGGGTTGGCACTGAAGCTTTCTTT. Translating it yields CASSPRGARVGTEAFF. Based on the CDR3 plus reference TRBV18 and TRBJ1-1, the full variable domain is NAGVMQNPRHLVRRRGQEARLRCSPMKGHSHVYWYRQLPEEGLKFMVYLQKENIIDESGMPKERFSAEFPKEGPSILRIQQVVRGDSAAYFCASSPRGARVGTEAFFGQGTRLTVV.

CDR3 sequence reads: CASSVNSGRGEQFF. CDR3 nucleotide sequence: TGTGCCAGCAGTGTTAACAGCGGGAGGGGGGAGCAGTTCTTC. This rearrangement joins TRBV2 to TRBJ2-1; 10 nucleotides line up with TRBD2. The germline V gene has CDR1 SNHLY and CDR2 FYNNEI. V lost 4 bases and J lost 10; bases outside the gene matches: 7. The length of the CDR3 is 14 residues.

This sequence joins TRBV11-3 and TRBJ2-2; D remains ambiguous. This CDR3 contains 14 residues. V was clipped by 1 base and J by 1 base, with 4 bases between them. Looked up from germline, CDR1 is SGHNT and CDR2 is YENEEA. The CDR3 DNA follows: TGTGCCAGCAGCTTAGCGGTGAACACCGGGGAGCTGTTTTTT. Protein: CASSLAVNTGELFF. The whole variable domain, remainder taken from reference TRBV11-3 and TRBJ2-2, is EAGVVQSPRYKIIEKKQPVAFWCNPISGHNTLYWYLQNLGQGPELLIRYENEEAVDDSQLPKDRFSAERLKGVDSTLKIQPAELGDSAVYLCASSLAVNTGELFFGEGSRLTVL.

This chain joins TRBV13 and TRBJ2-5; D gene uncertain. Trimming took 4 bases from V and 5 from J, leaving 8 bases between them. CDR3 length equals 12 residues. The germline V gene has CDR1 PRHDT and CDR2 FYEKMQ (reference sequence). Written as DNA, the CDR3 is TGTGCCAGCAGCTCCGAAGCGGAGACCCAGTACTTC. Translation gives CASSSEAETQYF.

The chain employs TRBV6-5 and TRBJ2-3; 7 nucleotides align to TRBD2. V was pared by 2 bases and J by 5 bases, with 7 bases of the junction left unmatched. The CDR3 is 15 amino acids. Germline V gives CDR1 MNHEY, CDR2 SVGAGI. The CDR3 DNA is TGTGCCAGCAGTTACGGGGGGGGAGGGAGAGATACGCAGTATTTT. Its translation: CASSYGGGGRDTQYF.

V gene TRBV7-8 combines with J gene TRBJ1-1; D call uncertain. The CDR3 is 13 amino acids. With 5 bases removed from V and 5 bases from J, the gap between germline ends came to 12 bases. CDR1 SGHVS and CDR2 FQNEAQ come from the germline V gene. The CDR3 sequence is CASSLSHETEAFF. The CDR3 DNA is TGTGCCAGCAGCCTATCCCATGAAACTGAAGCTTTCTTT.

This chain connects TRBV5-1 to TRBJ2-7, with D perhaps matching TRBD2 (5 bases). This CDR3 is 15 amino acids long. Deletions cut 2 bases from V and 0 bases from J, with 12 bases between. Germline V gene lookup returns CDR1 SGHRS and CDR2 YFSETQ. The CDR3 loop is CASSFSGLNSYEQYF. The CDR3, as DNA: TGCGCCAGCAGCTTTTCGGGGTTAAACTCCTACGAGCAGTACTTC. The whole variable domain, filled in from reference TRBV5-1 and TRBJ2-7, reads KAGVTQTPRYLIKTRGQQVTLSCSPISGHRSVSWYQQTPGQGLQFLFEYFSETQRNKGNFPGRFSGRQFSNSRSEMNVSTLELGDSALYLCASSFSGLNSYEQYFGPGTRLTVT.

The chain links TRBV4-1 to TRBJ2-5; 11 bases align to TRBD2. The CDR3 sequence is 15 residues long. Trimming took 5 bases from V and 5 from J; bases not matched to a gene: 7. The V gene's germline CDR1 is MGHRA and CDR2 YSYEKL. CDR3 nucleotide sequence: TGCGCCAGCAGCTCGGGTAGCGGGAGGGGTGAGACCCAGTACTTC. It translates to CASSSGSGRGETQYF.

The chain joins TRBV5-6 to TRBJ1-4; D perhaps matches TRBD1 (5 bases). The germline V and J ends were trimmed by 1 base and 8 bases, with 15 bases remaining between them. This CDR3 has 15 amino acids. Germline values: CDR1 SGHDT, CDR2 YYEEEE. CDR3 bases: TGTGCCAGCAGCTTGAGCGGGGCATCTGGAGAAAAACTGTTTTTT. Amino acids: CASSLSGASGEKLFF. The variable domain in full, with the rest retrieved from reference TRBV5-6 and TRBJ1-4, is DAGVTQSPTHLIKTRGQQVTLRCSPKSGHDTVSWYQQALGQGPQFIFQYYEEEERQRGNFPDRFSGHQFPNYSSELNVNALLLGDSALYLCASSLSGASGEKLFFGSGTQLSVL.

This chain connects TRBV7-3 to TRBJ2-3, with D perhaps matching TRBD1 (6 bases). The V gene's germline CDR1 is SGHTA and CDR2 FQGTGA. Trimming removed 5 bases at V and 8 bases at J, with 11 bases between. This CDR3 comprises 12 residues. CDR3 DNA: TGTGCCAGCAGCCTGTTAGGGGGTACGCAGTATTTT. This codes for CASSLLGGTQYF.

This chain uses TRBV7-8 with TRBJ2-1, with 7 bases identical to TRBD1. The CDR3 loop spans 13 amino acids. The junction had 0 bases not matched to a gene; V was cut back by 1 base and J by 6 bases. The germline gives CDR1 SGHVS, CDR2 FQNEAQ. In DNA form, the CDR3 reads TGTGCCAGCAGCTTAGACAGGGGCAATGAGCAGTTCTTC. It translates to CASSLDRGNEQFF.

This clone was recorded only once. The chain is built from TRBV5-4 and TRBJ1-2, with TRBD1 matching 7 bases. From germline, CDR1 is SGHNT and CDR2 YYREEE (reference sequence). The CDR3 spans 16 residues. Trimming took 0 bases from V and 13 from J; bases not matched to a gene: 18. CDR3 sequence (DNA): TGTGCCAGCAGCTTGGGGCCGGGACAGACCTCCTATAGGGGCACCTTC. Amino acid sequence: CASSLGPGQTSYRGTF.

CDR3 loop: CASSEPGTVNTEAFF. DNA for the CDR3: TGTGCCAGCAGTGAACCCGGGACAGTCAACACTGAAGCTTTCTTT. The chain employs TRBV6-1 and TRBJ1-1, with TRBD1 matching over 7 bases. The germline gives CDR1 MNHNS, CDR2 SASEGT. V shed 2 bases, J shed 2 bases, and the junction held 5 bases outside the gene matches. The CDR3 sequence is 15 residues long.